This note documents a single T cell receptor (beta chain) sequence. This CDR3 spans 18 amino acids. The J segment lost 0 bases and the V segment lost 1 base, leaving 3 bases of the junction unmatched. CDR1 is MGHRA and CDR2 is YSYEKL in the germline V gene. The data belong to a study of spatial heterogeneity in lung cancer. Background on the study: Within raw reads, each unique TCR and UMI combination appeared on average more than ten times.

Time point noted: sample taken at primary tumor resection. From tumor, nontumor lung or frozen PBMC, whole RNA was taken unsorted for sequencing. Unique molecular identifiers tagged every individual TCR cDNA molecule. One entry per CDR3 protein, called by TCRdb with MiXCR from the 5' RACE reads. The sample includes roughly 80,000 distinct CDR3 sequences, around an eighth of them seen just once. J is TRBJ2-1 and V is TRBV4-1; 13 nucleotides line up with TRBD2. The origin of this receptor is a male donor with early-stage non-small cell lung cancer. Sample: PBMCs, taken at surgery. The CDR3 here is CASSQGTSGGPSYNEQFF. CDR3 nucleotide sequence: TGCGCCAGCAGCCAAGGGACTAGCGGGGGACCCTCCTACAATGAGCAGTTCTTC.